This T cell receptor (beta chain) stems from a study of OX40 agonist ivuxolimab in advanced cancers. Study outcomes and limitations: Circulating CD4+ and CD8+ T cells showed clonal expansion by week 6 at 0.1 to 3.0 mg/kg.

Repertoires were generated with immunoSEQ multiplex PCR, while TCRdb's copy carries only in-frame clones and drops some. The table has fewer than 95,000 clones, more than 85% seen once; the top ten hold approximately 3.6%. The germline CDR1 and CDR2 sequences are MGHDK and SYGVNS. The CDR3 contains 11 residues. V lost 4 bases and J lost 8, with 5 bases in between. In regard to this clone: What it binds is not known.

This chain joins TRBV25-1 and TRBJ1-4; D is unresolved. The source was CD4+ or CD8+ T cells sorted from blood, collected in a trial of the OX40 agonist ivuxolimab. The origin of this receptor is an adult with an advanced solid tumor such as melanoma, head and neck, liver or kidney cancer. For the CDR3, the DNA is TGTGCCAGCAGTGTGGGAGAAAAACTGTTTTTT. It is translated as CASSVGEKLFF.